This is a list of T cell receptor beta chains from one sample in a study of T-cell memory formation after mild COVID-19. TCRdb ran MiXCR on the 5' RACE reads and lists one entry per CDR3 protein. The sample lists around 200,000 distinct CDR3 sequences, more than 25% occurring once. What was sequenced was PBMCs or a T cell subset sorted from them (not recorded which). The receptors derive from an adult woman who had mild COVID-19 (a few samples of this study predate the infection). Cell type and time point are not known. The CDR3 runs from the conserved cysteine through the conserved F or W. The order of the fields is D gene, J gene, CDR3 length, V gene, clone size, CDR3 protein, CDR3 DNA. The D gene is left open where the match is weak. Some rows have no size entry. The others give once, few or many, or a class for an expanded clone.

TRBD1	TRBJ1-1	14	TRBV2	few	CASSAQGQVGEAFF	TGTGCCAGCAGTGCGCAGGGACAGGTTGGGGAAGCTTTCTTT
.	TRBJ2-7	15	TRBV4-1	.	CASSHPTSQGHEQYF	TGCGCCAGCAGCCACCCTACCTCCCAGGGTCACGAGCAGTACTTC
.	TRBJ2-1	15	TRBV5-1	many	CASSLWGLGGNEQFF	TGCGCCAGCAGCTTGTGGGGCTTAGGGGGCAATGAGCAGTTCTTC
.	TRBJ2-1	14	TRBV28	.	CASSPSRGFNEQFF	TGTGCCAGCAGCCCATCTAGGGGATTCAATGAGCAGTTCTTC
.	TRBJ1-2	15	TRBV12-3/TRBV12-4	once	CASSLGGRSNYGYTF	TGTGCCAGCAGTTTAGGGGGAAGGAGTAACTATGGCTACACCTTC
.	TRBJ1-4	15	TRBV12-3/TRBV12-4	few	CASSFGGRANEKLFF	TGTGCCAGCAGTTTTGGGGGTAGGGCTAATGAAAAACTGTTTTTT
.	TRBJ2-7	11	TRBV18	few	CASSRADEQYF	TGTGCCAGCTCAAGGGCGGACGAGCAGTACTTC
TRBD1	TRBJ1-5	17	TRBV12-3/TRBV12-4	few	CASSSWQGGNSNQPQHF	TGTGCCAGCAGTTCTTGGCAGGGGGGGAATAGCAATCAGCCCCAGCATTTT
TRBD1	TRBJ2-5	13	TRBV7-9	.	CASNRQGRETQYF	TGTGCCAGCAACCGACAGGGAAGAGAGACCCAGTACTTC
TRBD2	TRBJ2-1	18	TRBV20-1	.	CSAGTSGGAERFYNEQFF	TGCAGTGCTGGGACTAGCGGGGGGGCCGAACGCTTTTACAATGAGCAGTTCTTC
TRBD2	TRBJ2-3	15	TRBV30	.	CAWTAGGGSTDTQYF	TGTGCCTGGACCGCGGGGGGCGGTTCCACAGATACGCAGTATTTT
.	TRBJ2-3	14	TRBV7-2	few	CASSLAQGADTQYF	TGTGCCAGCAGCTTAGCGCAGGGAGCAGATACGCAGTATTTT
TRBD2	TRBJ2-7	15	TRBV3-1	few	CASSYRRGGLYEQYF	TGTGCCAGCAGCTACCGCCGGGGGGGGCTATACGAGCAGTACTTC
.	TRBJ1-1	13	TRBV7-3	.	CASSLFSNSEAFF	TGTGCCAGCAGCTTGTTTTCCAACTCTGAAGCTTTCTTT
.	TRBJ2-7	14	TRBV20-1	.	CSAAPGTHSYEQYF	TGCAGTGCTGCCCCAGGGACACACTCCTACGAGCAGTACTTC
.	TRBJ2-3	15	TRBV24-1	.	CATSGADGRTDTQYF	TGTGCCACCAGTGGAGCGGACGGTCGCACAGATACGCAGTATTTT
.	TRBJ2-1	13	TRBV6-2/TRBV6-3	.	CASRRINLNEQFF	TGTGCCAGCAGGAGGATAAATCTTAATGAGCAGTTCTTC
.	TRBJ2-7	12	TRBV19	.	CASSIRGREQYF	TGTGCCAGTAGTATCCGAGGTAGGGAGCAGTACTTC
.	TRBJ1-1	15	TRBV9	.	CASSVNQGSGTEAFF	TGTGCCAGCAGCGTAAATCAGGGGTCAGGGACTGAAGCTTTCTTT
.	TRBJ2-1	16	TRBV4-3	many	CASSPVETSSYNEQFF	TGCGCCAGCAGCCCAGTAGAGACTAGCTCCTACAATGAGCAGTTCTTC
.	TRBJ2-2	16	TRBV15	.	CATSRGRNANTGELFF	TGTGCCACCAGCAGAGGAAGAAACGCGAACACCGGGGAGCTGTTTTTT
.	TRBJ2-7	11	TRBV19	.	CASSFTYELYF	TGTGCCAGTAGTTTCACCTACGAGCTGTACTTC
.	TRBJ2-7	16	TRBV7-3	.	CASSPTGGGVTYEQYF	TGTGCCAGCAGCCCCACCGGAGGAGGGGTGACCTACGAGCAGTACTTC
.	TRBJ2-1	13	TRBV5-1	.	CASSLGGHNEQFF	TGCGCCAGCAGCTTGGGCGGGCACAATGAGCAGTTCTTC
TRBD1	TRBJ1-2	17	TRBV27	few	CASSPTPRDRGFYGYTF	TGTGCCAGCAGTCCCACACCCCGGGACAGGGGTTTCTATGGCTACACCTTC
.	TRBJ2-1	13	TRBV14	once	CASSQYTGTEQFF	TGTGCCAGCAGCCAATATACAGGGACCGAGCAGTTCTTC
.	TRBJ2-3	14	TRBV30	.	CAWSGWGRTDTQYF	TGTGCCTGGAGTGGTTGGGGCAGGACAGATACGCAGTATTTT
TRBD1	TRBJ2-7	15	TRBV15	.	CATSSAGTGSYEQYF	TGTGCCACCAGCAGCGCCGGGACAGGCTCCTACGAGCAGTACTTC
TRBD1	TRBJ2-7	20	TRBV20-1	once	CSATSRQGSSTRGYDLRQYF	TGCAGTGCTACCTCGCGACAGGGCTCCTCGACACGGGGCTATGATCTTCGGCAGTACTTC
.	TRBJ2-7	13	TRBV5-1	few	CASSLALSYEQYF	TGCGCCAGCAGCTTGGCCCTTAGCTACGAGCAGTACTTC
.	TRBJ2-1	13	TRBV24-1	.	CATSDWSVREQFF	TGTGCCACCAGTGATTGGTCCGTCCGGGAGCAGTTCTTC
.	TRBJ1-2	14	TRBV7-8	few	CASSLALAYYGYTF	TGTGCCAGCAGCTTAGCGTTAGCCTACTATGGCTACACCTTC
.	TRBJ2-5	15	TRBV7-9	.	CASSLISDRTETQYF	TGTGCCAGCAGCTTAATATCCGACAGAACGGAGACCCAGTACTTC
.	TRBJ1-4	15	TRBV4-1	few	CASSLWGGGNEKLFF	TGCGCCAGCAGCCTATGGGGCGGGGGTAATGAAAAACTGTTTTTT
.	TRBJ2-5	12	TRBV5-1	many	CASSSLQETQYF	TGTGCCAGCAGCTCGCTGCAAGAGACCCAGTACTTC
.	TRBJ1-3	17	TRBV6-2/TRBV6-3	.	CASSYSRGRVSGNTIYF	TGTGCCAGCAGTTACTCGAGAGGTCGGGTCTCTGGAAACACCATATATTTT
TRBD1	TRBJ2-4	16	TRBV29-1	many	CSVEPTPGTGGYIQYF	TGCAGCGTTGAACCGACCCCCGGGACAGGGGGCTACATTCAGTACTTC
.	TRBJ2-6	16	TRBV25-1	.	CASSESRGSGANVLTF	TGTGCCAGCAGTGAATCGAGGGGCTCTGGGGCCAACGTCCTGACTTTC
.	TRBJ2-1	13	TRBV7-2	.	CASSLVRGDEQFF	TGTGCCAGCAGCTTAGTAAGGGGGGATGAGCAGTTCTTC
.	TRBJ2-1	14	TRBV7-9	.	CASSLAWGRDEQFF	TGTGCCAGCAGCTTAGCTTGGGGTCGGGATGAGCAGTTCTTC